The 12 T cell receptor beta chains listed next were all sequenced from one sample in a study of regulatory T cells in long-lasting Graves disease. Relying on iRepertoire HTBI primers and Arm-PCR of CDR3 regions, the team built TCR beta libraries. MiXCR, run by TCRdb on the multiplex PCR reads, gives a single entry per CDR3 protein. The sample comprises about 610,000 distinct CDR3 sequences, around 16% of which are singletons, and 9.5% to 15% rests with the top ten. Noted time point: newly diagnosed GD, antithyroid drugs for less than 3 months. Isolated PBMC RNA provided the starting material for the TCR library. These data were also reused for a study on T cells in Graves' hyperthyroidism and ophthalmopathy.

Sample: peripheral blood mononuclear cells (PBMCs), taken at new diagnosis, from a patient treated with antithyroid drugs. These receptors all stem from a man aged 18 to 29 with Graves disease.

This clonotype was counted only a few times. This chain links TRBV7-9 with TRBJ2-3, with TRBD1 matching over 9 bases. J was trimmed by 5 bases and V by 4 bases; bases with no gene match: 4. CDR1 is SEHNR and CDR2 is FQNEAQ in the germline V gene (reference sequence). This CDR3 has 14 amino acids. The CDR3 DNA is TGTGCCAGCAGCTGGGGACAGGGAGGAGATACGCAGTATTTT. As protein: CASSWGQGGDTQYF. Based on the CDR3 plus reference TRBV7-9 and TRBJ2-3, the full variable domain is DTGVSQNPRHKITKRGQNVTFRCDPISEHNRLYWYRQTLGQGPEFLTYFQNEAQLEKSRLLSDRFSAERPKGSFSTLEIQRTEQGDSAMYLCASSWGQGGDTQYFGPGTRLTVL.

This clonotype was counted many times. The chain recombines TRBV20-1 with TRBJ2-5; 12 bases match TRBD2. Germline trimming cut 6 bases from V and 1 base from J; bases unmatched to any gene: 9. Germline V CDR1 and CDR2: DFQATT, SNEGSKA (reference sequence). The CDR3 length is 16 residues. The CDR3 coding sequence is TGCAGTGCCCAACCGGGACTAGCGGGCATCCAAGAGACCCAGTACTTC. Residues: CSAQPGLAGIQETQYF.

Comments on this clonotype: A much more abundant neighbour one base away suggests this may be a read error. CDR3 bases: TGCGCCAGCAGCCGCCCGGAACAGGGGCCCCACTCATCTGGAAACACCATATATTTT. This encodes CASSRPEQGPHSSGNTIYF. J is TRBJ1-3 and V is TRBV4-1; TRBD1 matches 7 bases. The CDR3 is 19 residues long. In germline, CDR1 is MGHRA, CDR2 YSYEKL. Germline trimming cut 4 bases from V and 1 base from J; bases unmatched to any gene: 16.

The chain couples TRBV29-1 to TRBJ1-4; a possible D gene is TRBD1 (6 bases). CDR1 and CDR2 (germline): SQVTM, ANQGSEA. V gave up 5 bases and J gave up 4 bases, with 17 bases separating them. The CDR3 sequence is 15 residues long. For the CDR3, the DNA is TGCAGCGTTACAGGGCAGGGATCAAGTAATGAAAAACTGTTTTTT. This gives the protein CSVTGQGSSNEKLFF. Based on the CDR3 plus reference TRBV29-1 and TRBJ1-4, the full variable domain is SAVISQKPSRDICQRGTSLTIQCQVDSQVTMMFWYRQQPGQSLTLIATANQGSEATYESGFVIDKFPISRPNLTFSTLTVSNMSPEDSSIYLCSVTGQGSSNEKLFFGSGTQLSVL.

This clonotype was observed at least ten times. The V call is TRBV9, the J call TRBJ1-2; perhaps TRBD1 as D (6 bases). V gave up 3 bases and J gave up 5 bases, with 14 bases separating them. The germline CDR1 and CDR2 sequences are SGDLS and YYNGEE. The CDR3 is made up of 14 amino acids. The chain's CDR3 is CASSAGDARYGYTF. DNA for the CDR3: TGTGCCAGCAGCGCAGGGGATGCGCGATATGGCTACACCTTC.

This clonotype has more than one count but fewer than ten. The V call is TRBV29-1, the J call TRBJ1-3, with TRBD1 as a possible D gene (5 bases). The V end was cut by 4 bases, the J end by 2 bases, with 15 bases between. The CDR3 sequence is 15 residues long. The germline gives CDR1 SQVTM, CDR2 ANQGSEA. The CDR3 sequence is CSVVGAATAGNTIYF. The CDR3 DNA follows: TGCAGCGTTGTTGGGGCCGCGACAGCTGGAAACACCATATATTTT.

This clonotype has just a few counts. The chain couples TRBV2 to TRBJ1-5; 9 bases line up with TRBD1. With 5 bases clipped from V and 0 bases from J, the junction kept 8 bases outside the gene matches. Germline V gene sequence: CDR1 SNHLY, CDR2 FYNNEI. The CDR3 spans 17 residues. CDR3 nucleotide sequence: TGTGCCAGCAGTATAGACAGGGGGACTAATAGCAATCAGCCCCAGCATTTT. It encodes CASSIDRGTNSNQPQHF.

This clonotype occurred a few times. The genes are TRBV28 and TRBJ1-2; 7 bases are a match to TRBD1. This CDR3 region has 13 residues. Germline V gene lookup returns CDR1 MDHEN and CDR2 SYDVKM. With V trimmed by 6 bases and J by 8 bases, 9 bases remained unmatched. In DNA, the CDR3 is TGTGCCAGCAGCCTAACAGGGGCCGAGGGCTACACCTTC. Translating it yields CASSLTGAEGYTF.

This chain uses TRBV11-2 with TRBJ2-5; 15 positions agree with TRBD2. This CDR3 has 17 amino acids. Trimming took 9 bases from V and 5 from J; bases not matched to a gene: 13. Germline loops: CDR1 SGHAT, CDR2 FQNNGV. CDR3 sequence reads: CASSPRTSGRAGETQYF. In nucleotides, the CDR3 is TGTGCCAGTAGTCCCCGGACTAGCGGGAGGGCCGGGGAGACCCAGTACTTC.

In its sample, this clonotype was seen many times. V usage is TRBV27 and J usage is TRBJ1-5, with TRBD1 matching over 9 bases. The germline V gene has CDR1 MNHEY and CDR2 SMNVEV (reference sequence). This CDR3 has 16 residues. Trimming removed 2 bases from V and 3 bases from J; junction bases left unmatched: 5. This CDR3 is CASSLEGTGPNQPQHF. As DNA, the CDR3 is TGTGCCAGCAGTTTAGAAGGGACAGGGCCCAATCAGCCCCAGCATTTT.

This clonotype occurred a few times. The chain has TRBV20-1 and TRBJ2-3; no definite D call. Germline V gene sequence: CDR1 DFQATT, CDR2 SNEGSKA (reference sequence). This CDR3 is 16 amino acids long. V was shortened by 3 bases and J by 1 base, with 17 bases between the two germline ends. Written as DNA, the CDR3 is TGCAGTGCTAGTCTCCCCGAGGACGTGCGCACAGATACGCAGTATTTT. It yields the protein CSASLPEDVRTDTQYF.

The V and J genes are TRBV9 and TRBJ2-1; D gene uncertain. The CDR3 covers 13 residues. CDR1 and CDR2 (germline): SGDLS, YYNGEE. V dropped 2 bases and J dropped 8 bases, with 11 bases sitting between them. DNA for the CDR3: TGTGCCAGCAGCGTCAACGGGTTACATGAGCAGTTCTTC. It is translated as CASSVNGLHEQFF.